The next 4 T cell receptor beta chains were all read from a single sample in a study of blood T cell repertoires in COVID-19. Clones were read by immunoSEQ multiplex PCR, and TCRdb kept only the in-frame ones, dropping some. This sample yields roughly 47,000 clones, of which around 82% are seen a single time; 4% to 5.5% belongs to the top ten. The specimen was peripheral blood. The source of these receptors is an older woman with acute or convalescent COVID-19.

This chain connects TRBV7-8 to TRBJ2-7, with D possibly TRBD1 on 5 matching bases. CDR3 length: 16 residues. V lost 1 base and J 0 bases, leaving 13 bases between the germline ends. CDR1 is SGHVS, CDR2 FQNEAQ, per germline. In DNA form, the CDR3 reads TGTGCCAGCAGCTTAGGATCTAGGGGAAGCTCCTACGAGCAGTACTTC. This translates into CASSLGSRGSSYEQYF.

The rearrangement uses TRBV14 and TRBJ2-1; maybe TRBD1 (5 bases). This CDR3 is built from 15 residues. Trimming removed 1 base at V and 7 bases at J, with 14 bases between. CDR1 and CDR2 from the germline V gene are SGHDN and FVKESK. The CDR3 loop is CASSQVLRRVNEQFF. CDR3 bases: TGTGCCAGCAGCCAAGTCCTTCGCAGGGTAAATGAGCAGTTCTTC.

This rearrangement joins TRBV29-1 to TRBJ1-4; TRBD1 aligns across 7 bases. This CDR3 contains 12 residues. V was pared by 1 base and J by 10 bases, with 3 bases of the junction left unmatched. Germline loops: CDR1 SQVTM, CDR2 ANQGSEA. CDR3: CSVEVGTAKLFF. The CDR3 DNA sequence: TGCAGCGTTGAAGTCGGGACAGCAAAACTGTTTTTT.

The CDR3 here is CASSLDRRRTSGNGYEQYF. CDR3 nucleotide sequence: TGTGCCAGCAGCTTAGACCGGAGGAGGACTAGCGGGAATGGGTACGAGCAGTACTTC. The gene calls are TRBV11-2 and TRBJ2-7, with 12 bases lining up with TRBD2. CDR3 length: 19 amino acids. The germline gives CDR1 SGHAT, CDR2 FQNNGV. Trimming took 0 bases from V and 4 from J; bases not matched to a gene: 13.